The clone carrying this TCR beta chain was recorded at least ten times. Its antigen is unidentified. Per germline, CDR1 ENHRY and CDR2 SYGVKD. This CDR3 has 13 amino acids. V dropped 3 bases and J dropped 2 bases, with 7 bases sitting between them. The entry originates in a study of T cells after yellow fever vaccination. Study information: Fractions low in cell number were prepared with SMART-Seq v4 Ultra Low Input. Overall study results and limits: Though weaker, the secondary response peaked faster, on day 5 versus 15. Post-booster reappearance was seen for most primary-vaccination clones (about 96% CD4, roughly 91% CD8).

UMIs were added to TCR cDNA along with a universal primer site when it was made by 5'RACE template switching. TCRdb redid the calling of the 5' RACE reads with MiXCR, one entry per CDR3 protein. This table holds some 200,000 distinct CDR3 sequences, approximately 3% found once. Sequenced here: CD4+ T cells sorted from PBMCs, sampled 10 days after the yellow fever booster vaccination. The receptor was isolated from a man between 18 and 35 years old who received the YFV17D yellow fever vaccine. The V gene is TRBV10-3, the J gene TRBJ2-5; the D gene is possibly TRBD1 (6 bases). The CDR3 DNA reads as TGTGCCATCAGTGAAGGACAGCAAGAGACCCAGTACTTC. Its translation is CAISEGQQETQYF.